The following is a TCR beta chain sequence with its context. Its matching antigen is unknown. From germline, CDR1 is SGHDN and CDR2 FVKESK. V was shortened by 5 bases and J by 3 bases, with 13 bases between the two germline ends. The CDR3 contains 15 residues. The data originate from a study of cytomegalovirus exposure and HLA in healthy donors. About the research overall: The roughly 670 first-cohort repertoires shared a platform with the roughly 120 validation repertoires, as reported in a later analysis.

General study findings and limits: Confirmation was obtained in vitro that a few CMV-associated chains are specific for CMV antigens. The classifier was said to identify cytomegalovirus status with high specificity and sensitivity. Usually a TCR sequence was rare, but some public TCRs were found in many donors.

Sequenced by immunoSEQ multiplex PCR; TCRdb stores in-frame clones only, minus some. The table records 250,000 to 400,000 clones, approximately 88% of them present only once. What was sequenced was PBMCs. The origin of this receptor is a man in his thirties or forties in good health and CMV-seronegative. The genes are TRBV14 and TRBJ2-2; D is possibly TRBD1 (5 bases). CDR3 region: CASSAQGWDTGELFF. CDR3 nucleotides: TGTGCCAGCAGCGCGCAGGGCTGGGACACCGGGGAGCTGTTTTTT.